This T cell receptor (beta chain) comes out of a study of memory CD4+ T cells and cytomegalovirus serostatus. TCRdb's table, derived via immunoSEQ multiplex PCR, lists solely in-frame clones and lacks some. Among about 38,000 clones listed, around 79% were seen once. V lost 8 bases, J lost 3 bases, and 11 bases lay in between. The germline V gene encodes CDR1 LNHDA and CDR2 SQIVND (reference sequence). This CDR3 spans 14 amino acids. The sort gate was single viable CD3+CD4+CD8-CD45RO+ cells for memory CD4+ T cells. This clone was observed a few times. Its target is not known. Findings and limits, study-wide: CD4+ memory repertoires contained about two fifths of the roughly 150 reported CMV TCRbeta sequences.

The genes are TRBV19 and TRBJ2-6; the D gene is possibly TRBD1 (6 bases). This TCR derives from an adult in good health and CMV-seropositive. Sequencing used memory CD4+ T cells from blood. This chain's CDR3 is CASEQGRGANVLTF. CDR3 nucleotides: TGTGCCAGTGAACAGGGTCGTGGGGCCAACGTCCTGACTTTC.